This TCR beta chain appears in the sequencing data of a study of T cell repertoires in cytomegalovirus infection. Across the study: Use of recently identified HLA-C-restricted and well-studied HLA-B-restricted CMV epitopes was part of the study. Public TCR beta signatures indicated both CMV infection and matching HLA type.

TCRdb independently ran MiXCR on the reads; one entry per CDR3 protein. The sample has about 740,000 distinct CDR3 sequences; 30% to 35% are singletons. Of note for this clonotype: No antigen is known for it.

Study outcomes and limitations: Predominance within the ex vivo response was attributable to HLA-C-restricted CMV-specific TCR beta clonotypes.

Germline lookup yields CDR1 LNHNV and CDR2 YYDKDF (reference sequence). Unmatched junction bases numbered 4, after V lost 8 bases and J lost 0 bases. This CDR3 contains 13 residues. The V call is TRBV15, the J call TRBJ2-7; 7 bases fit TRBD1. The sample in question was cultured PBMCs, obtained from culture after CMV antigen stimulation. The receptor's source is a human donor in good health (CMV status not recorded). Some clones in this sample may be carry-over from other donors' samples. The CDR3 is CATSQGTSYEQYF. The DNA for the CDR3 is TGTGCCACCTCACAGGGGACCTCCTACGAGCAGTACTTC.